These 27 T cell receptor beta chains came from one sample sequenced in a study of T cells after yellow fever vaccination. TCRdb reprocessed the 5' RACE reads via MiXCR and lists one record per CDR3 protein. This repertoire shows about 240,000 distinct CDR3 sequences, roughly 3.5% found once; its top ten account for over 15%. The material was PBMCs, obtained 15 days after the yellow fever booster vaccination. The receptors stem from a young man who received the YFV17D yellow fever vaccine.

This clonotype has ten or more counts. The CDR3 region is CASSYGLMGSEKLFF. CDR3 sequence (DNA): TGTGCCAGCAGTTATGGACTGATGGGGAGTGAAAAACTGTTTTTT. V usage is TRBV6-5 and J usage is TRBJ1-4, with D unresolved. This CDR3 region has 15 residues. V dropped 3 bases and J dropped 7 bases, with 15 bases sitting between them. The V gene's germline CDR1 is MNHEY and CDR2 SVGAGI.

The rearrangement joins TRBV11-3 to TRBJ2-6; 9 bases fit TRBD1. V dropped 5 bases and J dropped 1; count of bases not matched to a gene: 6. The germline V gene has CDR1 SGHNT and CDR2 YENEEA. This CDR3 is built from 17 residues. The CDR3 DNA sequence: TGTGCCAGCAGCCCCGGGACAGGGAGGTCTGGGGCCAACGTCCTGACTTTC. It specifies CASSPGTGRSGANVLTF.

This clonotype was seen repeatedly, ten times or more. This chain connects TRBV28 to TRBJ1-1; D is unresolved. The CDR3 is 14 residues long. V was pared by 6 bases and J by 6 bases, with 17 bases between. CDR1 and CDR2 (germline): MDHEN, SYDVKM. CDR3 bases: TGTGCCAGCAGGGTGGGCAGTTTGGAGGCTGAAGCTTTCTTT. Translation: CASRVGSLEAEAFF.

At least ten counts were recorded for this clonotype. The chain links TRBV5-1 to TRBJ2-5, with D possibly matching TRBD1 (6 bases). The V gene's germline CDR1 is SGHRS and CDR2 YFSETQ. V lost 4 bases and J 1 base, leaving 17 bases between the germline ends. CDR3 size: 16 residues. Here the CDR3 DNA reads TGCGCCAGCAGCCCGAGGAATACAGGGCGCCAAGAGACCCAGTACTTC. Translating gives CASSPRNTGRQETQYF.

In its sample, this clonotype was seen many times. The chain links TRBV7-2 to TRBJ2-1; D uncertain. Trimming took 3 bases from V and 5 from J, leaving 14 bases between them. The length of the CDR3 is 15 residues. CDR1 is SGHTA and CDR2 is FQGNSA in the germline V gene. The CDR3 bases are TGTGCCAGCAGCTTCAGGACCAGGACCCACAATGAGCAGTTCTTC. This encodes CASSFRTRTHNEQFF.

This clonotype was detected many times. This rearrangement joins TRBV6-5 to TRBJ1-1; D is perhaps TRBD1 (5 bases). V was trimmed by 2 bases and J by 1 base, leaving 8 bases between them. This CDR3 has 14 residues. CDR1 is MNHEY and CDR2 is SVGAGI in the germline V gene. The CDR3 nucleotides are TGTGCCAGCAGTTACAGGCAGGGGAACACTGAAGCTTTCTTT. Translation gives CASSYRQGNTEAFF.

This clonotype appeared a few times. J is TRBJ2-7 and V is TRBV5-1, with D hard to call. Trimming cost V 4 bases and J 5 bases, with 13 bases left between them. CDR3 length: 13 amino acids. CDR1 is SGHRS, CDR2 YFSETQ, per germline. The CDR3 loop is CASSLRMGNEQYF. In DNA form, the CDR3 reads TGCGCCAGCAGCCTCAGAATGGGGAACGAGCAGTACTTC. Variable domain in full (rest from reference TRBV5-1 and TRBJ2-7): KAGVTQTPRYLIKTRGQQVTLSCSPISGHRSVSWYQQTPGQGLQFLFEYFSETQRNKGNFPGRFSGRQFSNSRSEMNVSTLELGDSALYLCASSLRMGNEQYFGPGTRLTVT.

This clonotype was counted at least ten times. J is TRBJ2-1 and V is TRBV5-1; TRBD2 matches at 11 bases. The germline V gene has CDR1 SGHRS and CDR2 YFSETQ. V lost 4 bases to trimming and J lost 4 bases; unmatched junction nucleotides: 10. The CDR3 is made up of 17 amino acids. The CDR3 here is CASSPSSGGATYNEQFF. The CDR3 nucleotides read TGCGCCAGCAGCCCAAGTAGCGGGGGGGCGACTTACAATGAGCAGTTCTTC.

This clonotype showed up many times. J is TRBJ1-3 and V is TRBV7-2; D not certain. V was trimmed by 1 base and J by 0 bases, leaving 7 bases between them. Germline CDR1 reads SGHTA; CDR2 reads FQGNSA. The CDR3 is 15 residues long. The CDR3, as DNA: TGTGCCAGCAGCTTAGTTCCGAGCTCTGGAAACACCATATATTTT. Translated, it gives CASSLVPSSGNTIYF. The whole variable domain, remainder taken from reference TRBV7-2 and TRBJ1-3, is GAGVSQSPSNKVTEKGKDVELRCDPISGHTALYWYRQSLGQGLEFLIYFQGNSAPDKSGLPSDRFSAERTGGSVSTLTIQRTQQEDSAVYLCASSLVPSSGNTIYFGEGSWLTVV.

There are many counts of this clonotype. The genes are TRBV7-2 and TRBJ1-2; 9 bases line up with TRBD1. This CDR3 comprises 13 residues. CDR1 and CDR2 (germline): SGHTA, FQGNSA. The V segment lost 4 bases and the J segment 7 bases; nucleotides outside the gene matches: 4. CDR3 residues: CASSSDRGSGYTF. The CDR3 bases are TGTGCCAGCAGCTCGGACAGGGGATCTGGCTACACCTTC.

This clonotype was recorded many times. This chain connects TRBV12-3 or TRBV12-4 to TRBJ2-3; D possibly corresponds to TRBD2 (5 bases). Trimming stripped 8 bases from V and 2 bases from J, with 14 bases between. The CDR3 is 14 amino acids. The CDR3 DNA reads TGTGCCAGCTACTCCGGACTTCTCACAGATACGCAGTATTTT. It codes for CASYSGLLTDTQYF.

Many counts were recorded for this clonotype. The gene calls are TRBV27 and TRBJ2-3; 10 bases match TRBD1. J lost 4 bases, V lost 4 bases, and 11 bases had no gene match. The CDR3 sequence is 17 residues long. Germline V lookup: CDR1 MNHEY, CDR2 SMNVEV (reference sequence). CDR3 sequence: CASSSSFDRGRADTQYF. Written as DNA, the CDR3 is TGTGCCAGCAGTTCGTCCTTCGACAGGGGGCGAGCAGATACGCAGTATTTT.

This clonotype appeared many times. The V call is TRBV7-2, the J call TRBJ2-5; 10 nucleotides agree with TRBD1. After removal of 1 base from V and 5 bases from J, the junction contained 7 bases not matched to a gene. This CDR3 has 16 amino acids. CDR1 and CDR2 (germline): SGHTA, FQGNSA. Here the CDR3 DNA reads TGTGCCAGCAGCTTAGTGGACAGGGGGGTTGAGGAGACCCAGTACTTC. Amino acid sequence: CASSLVDRGVEETQYF.

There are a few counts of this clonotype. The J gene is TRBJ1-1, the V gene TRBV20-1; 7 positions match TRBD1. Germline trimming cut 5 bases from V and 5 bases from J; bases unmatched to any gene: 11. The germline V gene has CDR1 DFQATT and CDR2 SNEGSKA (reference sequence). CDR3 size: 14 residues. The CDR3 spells CSAHSGAGGTEAFF. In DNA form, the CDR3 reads TGCAGTGCTCATAGCGGGGCAGGGGGTACTGAAGCTTTCTTT.

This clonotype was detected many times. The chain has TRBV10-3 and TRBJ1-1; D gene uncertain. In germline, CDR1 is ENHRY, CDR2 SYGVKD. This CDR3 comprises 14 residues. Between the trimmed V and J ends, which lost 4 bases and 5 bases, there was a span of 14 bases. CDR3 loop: CAISVSGRGTEAFF. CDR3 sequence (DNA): TGTGCCATCAGTGTTTCGGGGAGAGGAACTGAAGCTTTCTTT.

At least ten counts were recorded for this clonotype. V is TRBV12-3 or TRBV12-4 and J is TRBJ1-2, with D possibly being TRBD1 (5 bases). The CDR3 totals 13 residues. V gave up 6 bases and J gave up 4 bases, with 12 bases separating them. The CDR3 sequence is CASSLRGFYGYTF. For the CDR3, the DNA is TGTGCCAGCAGCCTACGGGGCTTCTATGGCTACACCTTC.

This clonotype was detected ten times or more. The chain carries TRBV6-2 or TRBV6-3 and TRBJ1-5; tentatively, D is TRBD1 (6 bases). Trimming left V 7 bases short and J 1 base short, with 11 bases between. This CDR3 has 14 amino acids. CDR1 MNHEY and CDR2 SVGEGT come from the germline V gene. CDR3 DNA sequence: TGTGCCAGCACTGGGACATCCAGCAATCAGCCCCAGCATTTT. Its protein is CASTGTSSNQPQHF.

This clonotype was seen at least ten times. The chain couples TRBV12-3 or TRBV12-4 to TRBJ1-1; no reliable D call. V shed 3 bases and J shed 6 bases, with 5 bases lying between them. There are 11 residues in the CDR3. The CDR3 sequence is CASSLGSEAFF. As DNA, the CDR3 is TGTGCCAGCAGTTTGGGGTCTGAAGCTTTCTTT.

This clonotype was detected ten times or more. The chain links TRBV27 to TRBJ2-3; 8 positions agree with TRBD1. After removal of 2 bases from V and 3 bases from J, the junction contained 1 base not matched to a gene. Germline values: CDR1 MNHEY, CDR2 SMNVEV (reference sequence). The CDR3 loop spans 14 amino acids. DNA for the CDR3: TGTGCCAGCAGTTTAAGGGACAGGACAGATACGCAGTATTTT. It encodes CASSLRDRTDTQYF.

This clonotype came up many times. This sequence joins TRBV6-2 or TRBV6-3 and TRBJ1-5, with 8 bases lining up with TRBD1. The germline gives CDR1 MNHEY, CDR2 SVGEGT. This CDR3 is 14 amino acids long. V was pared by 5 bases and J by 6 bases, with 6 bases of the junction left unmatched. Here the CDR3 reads CASSPGQGIQPQHF. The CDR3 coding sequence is TGTGCCAGCAGTCCTGGACAGGGAATTCAGCCCCAGCATTTT.

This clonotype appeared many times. The CDR3, as DNA: TGTGCCAGCAGCCAATCTAGCTCCTACAATGAGCAGTTCTTC. Its translation is CASSQSSSYNEQFF. The chain links TRBV7-3 to TRBJ2-1; D is uncertain. The V gene's germline CDR1 is SGHTA and CDR2 FQGTGA. The CDR3 sequence is 14 residues long. V was pared by 5 bases and J by 0 bases, with 8 bases between.

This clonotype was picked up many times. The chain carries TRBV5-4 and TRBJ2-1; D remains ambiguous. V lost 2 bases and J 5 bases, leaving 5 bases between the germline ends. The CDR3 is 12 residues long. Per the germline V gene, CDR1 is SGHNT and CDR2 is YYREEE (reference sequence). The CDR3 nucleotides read TGTGCCAGCAGCTTCCTAAACAATGAGCAGTTCTTC. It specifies CASSFLNNEQFF. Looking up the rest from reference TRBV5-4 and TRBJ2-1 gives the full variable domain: ETGVTQSPTHLIKTRGQQVTLRCSSQSGHNTVSWYQQALGQGPQFIFQYYREEENGRGNFPPRFSGLQFPNYSSELNVNALELDDSALYLCASSFLNNEQFFGPGTRLTVL.

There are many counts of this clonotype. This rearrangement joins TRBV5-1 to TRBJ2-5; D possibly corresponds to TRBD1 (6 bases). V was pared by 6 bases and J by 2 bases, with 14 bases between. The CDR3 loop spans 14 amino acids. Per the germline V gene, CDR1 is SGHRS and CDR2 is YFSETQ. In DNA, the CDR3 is TGCGCCAGCAAGTCTAGGACAGATCAAGAGACCCAGTACTTC. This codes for CASKSRTDQETQYF.

CDR3 sequence reads: CASSSELGQGGEAFF. CDR3 coding DNA: TGTGCCAGCAGTTCAGAACTTGGACAGGGAGGGGAAGCTTTCTTT. The chain links TRBV6-6 to TRBJ1-1; 8 bases are a match to TRBD1. The CDR3 covers 15 residues. Per germline, CDR1 MNHNY and CDR2 SVGAGI (reference sequence). The J segment lost 8 bases and the V segment lost 4 bases, leaving 12 bases of the junction unmatched.

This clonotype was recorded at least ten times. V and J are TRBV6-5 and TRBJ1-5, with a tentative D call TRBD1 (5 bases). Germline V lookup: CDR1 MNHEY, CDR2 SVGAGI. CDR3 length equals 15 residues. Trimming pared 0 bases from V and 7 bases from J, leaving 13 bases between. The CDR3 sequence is CASSYSRRGGQPQHF. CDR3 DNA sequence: TGTGCCAGCAGTTACTCGAGAAGGGGTGGACAGCCCCAGCATTTT.

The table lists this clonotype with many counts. The CDR3 region has the DNA TGTGCCAGCAGCTTAGAAGGACGTAACTGGGACACTGAAGCTTTCTTT. Protein product: CASSLEGRNWDTEAFF. V and J are TRBV7-3 and TRBJ1-1; D unclear. This CDR3 region has 16 residues. The V and J ends lost 2 bases and 3 bases respectively, with 16 bases between them. CDR1 is SGHTA, CDR2 FQGTGA, per germline.

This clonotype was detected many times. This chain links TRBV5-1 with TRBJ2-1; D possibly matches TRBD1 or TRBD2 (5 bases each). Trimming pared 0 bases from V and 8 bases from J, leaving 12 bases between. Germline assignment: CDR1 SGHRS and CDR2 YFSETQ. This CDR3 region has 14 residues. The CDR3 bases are TGCGCCAGCAGCTTGGTATCAGGGACCGATGAGCAGTTCTTC. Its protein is CASSLVSGTDEQFF.